Detailed here is one T cell receptor beta chain. The table lists this clone with a count of one. The antigen this receptor binds is unknown. Within one base of it there is no much larger clone, and no base qualities were kept. The data were obtained in a study of blood T cell repertoires in COVID-19 (dated by TCRdb to the early 2020s). For context, the study as a whole: Samples from collaborators originated in the United States, Italy and Spain and spanned both the acute and convalescent phases of COVID-19. The material from the prospective study consisted of cDNA or gDNA derived from T cells, B-cell-depleted T cells, or PBMCs. Where available, HLA class I and class II types were obtained from metadata supplied by the sample provider rather than from assay-based typing. A freely available public database, intended as a resource for researchers studying the immune response to SARS-CoV-2, is where the repertoires were released. Sample metadata almost always included a de-identified subject ID, COVID-19 status, age in years and sex. Samples came from the ongoing ImmuneRACE study (first 160 participants) plus 1,254 subjects from 6 global collaborators. Deeply sampled blood TCRbeta repertoires from subjects exposed to, actively infected with, or recovered from COVID-19 were included in the dataset. Summary of the overall study and its limitations: The quantity of clinical and demographic metadata differed by source and by participant and was supplied without curation.

Relative to germline, V is missing 6 bases and J is missing 2 bases, with 6 bases of the junction outside any gene match. CDR1 SNHLY and CDR2 FYNNEI were looked up in the germline V gene. Taken from cysteine to phenylalanine, the CDR3 has 16 residues. Only the CDR3 part of the read is kept: 48 bases, read in frame from the first base. TCRbeta CDR3 regions were amplified from genomic DNA by means of the immunoSEQ Assay, a bias-controlled multiplex PCR. The paper's data handling went like this. Within the assay, amplification of reference gene primers was used to estimate how many nucleated cells each sample contained. To quantify the absolute abundance of each unique TCRbeta CDR3 rearrangement, sequence reads were collapsed and filtered. Productive Simpson clonality was computed per sample as the square root of Simpson's diversity index over productive rearrangements. TCRdb took over this immuneACCESS table, retaining in-frame rearrangements with V and J assigned. Such tables are incomplete; in checked studies, under half of the missing clones stem from an unresolved V gene, and the remainder is unexplained. The V and J calls and clone size are taken from that table; D and trimming were inferred from the DNA. For this sample the table gives about 240,000 clones, of which roughly 80% were detected only once. Of the sample, roughly 9.6% is held by the ten largest clones.

Each collaborating institution followed its own protocols to collect whole blood in K2EDTA tubes. For TCRbeta analysis, collaborators shipped samples as frozen whole blood, isolated PBMCs, or DNA extracted from either of those sample types. Material: peripheral blood. The receptor was isolated from a woman older than 75 with acute or convalescent COVID-19. The chain uses TRBV2 and TRBJ1-6; 8 central bases correspond to TRBD1. CDR3 protein: CASRTGGSAYNSPLHF. The sequenced DNA is TGTGCCAGCAGAACAGGGGGAAGCGCCTATAATTCACCCCTCCACTTT.